One sample yielded the 7 T cell receptor beta chains listed below, sequenced in a study of blood T cell repertoires in COVID-19. This table comes from immunoSEQ multiplex PCR, and its TCRdb copy is limited to in-frame clones, with some not included. Among a few hundred thousand clones listed, approximately 88% were seen once. Sequencing used PBMCs or T cells enriched from blood (not recorded which). The receptors were sampled from a middle-aged woman with acute COVID-19.

The V gene is TRBV30, the J gene TRBJ1-5; the D gene is possibly TRBD1 (6 bases). The CDR3 runs 15 residues. CDR1 GTSNPN and CDR2 SVGIG come from the germline V gene (reference sequence). Trimming took 2 bases from V and 3 from J, leaving 14 bases between them. CDR3 loop: CAWSTVGHINQPQHF. CDR3 in DNA: TGTGCCTGGAGTACCGTGGGACATATCAATCAGCCCCAGCATTTT.

This chain links TRBV2 with TRBJ1-3; 8 bases line up with TRBD1. Germline CDR1 reads SNHLY; CDR2 reads FYNNEI. CDR3 size: 14 residues. J was trimmed by 3 bases and V by 9 bases; bases with no gene match: 7. CDR3 region: CASRDRGGGNTIYF. CDR3 coding DNA: TGTGCCAGTAGAGACAGGGGCGGTGGAAACACCATATATTTT.

The rearrangement joins TRBV4-1 to TRBJ2-3, with 10 nucleotides matching TRBD1. The CDR3 has 17 amino acids. The V and J ends lost 4 bases and 3 bases, in that order; junction bases with no gene match: 10. The germline gives CDR1 MGHRA, CDR2 YSYEKL. The CDR3 reads CASSPFRDRGRTDTQYF. CDR3 nucleotides: TGCGCCAGCAGCCCCTTTCGGGACAGGGGAAGGACAGATACGCAGTATTTT.

The chain is built from TRBV12-3 or TRBV12-4 and TRBJ1-1; D not resolved. The CDR3 has 12 amino acids. V was cut by 0 bases and J by 8 bases, with 7 bases left in between. The DNA of the CDR3 is TGTGCCAGCAGTTTAGCATCATTCGAAGCTTTCTTT. This translates into CASSLASFEAFF.

The rearrangement uses TRBV28 and TRBJ2-1; 10 nucleotides match TRBD1. The V and J ends lost 8 bases and 9 bases, in that order; junction bases with no gene match: 7. From germline, CDR1 is MDHEN and CDR2 SYDVKM. This CDR3 is 13 amino acids long. The CDR3 nucleotides read TGTGCCAGCGGGACAGGGGTAGTTGGTGAGCAGTTCTTC. Residues: CASGTGVVGEQFF. Using reference TRBV28 and TRBJ2-1 for the parts outside the CDR3, the full variable domain is DVKVTQSSRYLVKRTGEKVFLECVQDMDHENMFWYRQDPGLGLRLIYFSYDVKMKEKGDIPEGYSVSREKKERFSLILESASTNQTSMYLCASGTGVVGEQFFGPGTRLTVL.

The CDR3 here is CASSVSGYNQPQHF. In nucleotides, the CDR3 is TGTGCCAGCAGTGTATCAGGGTACAATCAGCCCCAGCATTTT. V usage is TRBV2 and J usage is TRBJ1-5; D may be TRBD1 (5 bases). V lost 4 bases and J 3 bases, leaving 10 bases between the germline ends. Per the germline V gene, CDR1 is SNHLY and CDR2 is FYNNEI. This CDR3 has 14 amino acids. Drawing the rest from reference TRBV2 and TRBJ1-5, the complete variable domain is EPEVTQTPSHQVTQMGQEVILRCVPISNHLYFYWYRQILGQKVEFLVSFYNNEISEKSEIFDDQFSVERPDGSNFTLKIRSTKLEDSAMYFCASSVSGYNQPQHFGDGTRLSIL.

The chain joins TRBV20-1 to TRBJ1-2; D gene unclear. Trimming took 3 bases from V and 6 from J, leaving 20 bases between them. The germline V gene encodes CDR1 DFQATT and CDR2 SNEGSKA (reference sequence). There are 15 residues in the CDR3. CDR3 in amino acids: CSASHWAAQFHGYTF. CDR3 sequence (DNA): TGCAGTGCTAGTCATTGGGCCGCACAGTTCCATGGCTACACCTTC.